This T cell receptor beta chain derives from a study of T cell responses to AZD1222 COVID-19 vaccine (dated by TCRdb to about 2021). The study in broad terms: TCR sequencing was performed for 233 trial participants, of whom around 200 were given two doses of AZD1222 and around 26 were given two doses of MenACWY control vaccine. Trial participants were enrolled into age subgroups of 18-55, 56-69 and 70-plus years, which contained approximately 150, 28 and 58 TCR-sequenced participants, respectively. Overall results and qualifications from the work: The 56-69-year group was small, and its depth increase did not reach significance, likely because of low power. Participants were mostly white British and included more females than males, and it was suggested by the authors that clonal diversity may have been underestimated. Reportedly, almost half of the unique spike-specific TCRs recognized epitopes lying outside the regions that are mutated in the B.1.351 and B.1.1.7 variants. After two AZD1222 doses, spike-specific TCR breadth and depth were significantly higher than at day 0 and than in MenACWY recipients. Because no day 14 peak-response samples were available, the repertoires could be characterized only after the peak T cell response. CD4 TCRs associated with the vaccine covered the entire spike protein, and the dominant responses were in regions 160-218 and 743-854. Conclusions about previously exposed vaccinees are limited because only a handful of AZD1222 recipients were SARS-CoV-2 seropositive at baseline.

The CDR3 regions of human TCRbeta chains were analyzed by immunosequencing. Per the original workflow: TCRs in the repertoires were matched against a reference library of SARS-CoV-2-specific TCRs that had been generated with the MIRA antigen-specificity platform. Breadth meant the fraction of unique TCRs that were SARS-CoV-2-associated, whereas depth meant the fraction of total T cells that were SARS-CoV-2-associated. Using the MIRA data, every spike-specific TCR was mapped to the spike region that the TCR reacted to and assigned to either a CD4 or a CD8 class. Log10-transformed breadth and depth values were compared by one-way ANOVA with Sidak's multiple comparisons tests. This immuneACCESS table, as held by TCRdb, lists in-frame sequences with V and J called but not all clones. Of the missing ones, under half trace to an unresolved V gene in checked studies; the others have no known cause. That table is the source of V, J and clone size, and D and trimming were worked out from the DNA. This sample comprises around 150,000 clones, roughly 94% of them detected only once. The leading ten clones occupy less than 1.3% of the sample.

Trimmed from V: 4 bases; trimmed from J: 4 bases; junction bases lacking a gene match: 16. According to the germline V gene (reference sequence), CDR1 reads SGHNT and CDR2 reads YYREEE. The CDR3 starts with the cysteine, ends with the phenylalanine, and has 17 residues. Here the CDR3 DNA is all that survives: 51 bases in frame from base 1. About this clone: This receptor's antigen is unknown. No clone much larger than this one lies a single base away; base qualities are absent.

The sample's time point label, decoded: about 28 days (+/-7) after the second vaccine dose. Because spike-specific TCR depth and breadth did not differ between the two schedules, AZD1222 recipients who got a second dose at roughly 4 weeks were pooled with those who got a second dose at roughly 12 weeks. The vaccinee samples were drawn from two UK trials, COV001 and COV002, one of which was a single-blind randomized controlled phase 2/3 trial testing AZD1222 (ChAdOx1 nCoV-19) in healthy adults. For TCRbeta chain sequencing, PBMC samples were collected from trial participants at day 0 and at day 28 after the second dose.

This receptor chain uses TRBV5-4 and TRBJ1-1; TRBD1 agrees with 7 junctional bases. Sequences were derived from peripheral blood, sampled 28 days after the second AZD1222 dose. The TCR comes from an adult who received the AZD1222 COVID-19 vaccine. The nucleotides read TGTGCCAGCAGCCCCACACGCCGACAGGGAGAGAGCACTGAAGCTTTCTTT. Translation gives CASSPTRRQGESTEAFF.